The T cell receptor (beta chain) described here comes from a study of T cells expressing NK-cell markers. TCRdb re-called the 5' RACE reads; every CDR3 protein appears as one record, without DNA. The repertoire table contains 300,000 to 450,000 distinct CDR3 sequences. The sample comprised blood T cells: a sorted CD56 or NKG2C T cell subset, CD4+ or CD8+ T cells, or bulk PBMC T cells (not recorded which). This receptor was taken from a man aged 18-75 years in good health.

The CDR3: CASSQFRGFGDGYTF. The chain is built from TRBV27 and TRBJ1-2; checking the TCRdb D call of TRBD1 is not possible without DNA. The CDR3 is made up of 15 amino acids. CDR1 is MNHEY and CDR2 is SMNVEV in the germline V gene (reference sequence).